The text below deals with one T cell receptor beta chain. This CDR3 is 15 amino acids long. The germline V and J ends were trimmed by 6 bases and 1 base, with 13 bases remaining between them. The V gene's germline CDR1 is SEHNR and CDR2 FQNEAQ (reference sequence). This sample was taken from a study of cytomegalovirus exposure and HLA in healthy donors. The PCR employed 60 Vbeta primers together with 13 Jbeta primers. The assay was immunoSEQ multiplex PCR, and TCRdb's table has in-frame clones only and misses some. This table holds about 70,000 clones. The rearrangement uses TRBV7-9 and TRBJ2-1, with D perhaps matching TRBD1 (5 bases). The specimen sequenced was PBMCs. This receptor was taken from a female donor in good health and CMV-seropositive. CDR3 nucleotide sequence: TGTGCCAGCAGTCCACTTCAGGGATCCTACAATGAGCAGTTCTTC. Translating it yields CASSPLQGSYNEQFF.